This entry describes one T cell receptor (beta chain). This record belongs to a study of blood T cell repertoires in COVID-19. CDR1 is SNHLY and CDR2 is FYNNEI in the germline V gene. V lost 1 base, J lost 3 bases, and 2 bases stayed unmatched. The CDR3 covers 14 residues. Per the original data handling: Estimates of nucleated cell counts were drawn from the amplification of reference gene primers. TCRdb keeps only in-frame clones here, not all; method: immunoSEQ multiplex PCR. The V and J calls and clone size are taken from that table; D and trimming were inferred from the DNA. The repertoire consists of under 300,000 clones, with about 80% occurring once and the leading ten covering around 3.6%.

Sequencing used PBMCs or T cells enriched from blood (not recorded which). The source is a man between 50 and 59 years old who had recovered from COVID-19. The chain has TRBV2 and TRBJ2-7; the match to TRBD1 covers 8 bases. The CDR3, as DNA: TGTGCCAGCAGTGAAGACAGGGGGTACTACGAGCAGTACTTC. This translates into CASSEDRGYYEQYF.